Each of the 14 T cell receptor beta chains below was sequenced from the same sample in a study of T cell repertoires in cytomegalovirus infection. The antigens these receptors bind are not known. TCRdb analysed the reads with MiXCR anew, one entry per CDR3 protein. The sample lists approximately 110,000 distinct CDR3 sequences, approximately 45% occurring once. The source material was CD8+ T cells from cultured PBMCs, sampled from culture after CMV antigen stimulation. The origin of the receptors is a human donor in good health (CMV status not recorded). Some clones in this sample may be carry-over from other donors' samples.

V usage is TRBV28 and J usage is TRBJ2-7, with TRBD1 identical over 8 bases. CDR1 is MDHEN, CDR2 SYDVKM, per germline. The CDR3 contains 14 residues. V lost 8 bases and J lost 3; bases outside the gene matches: 9. The chain's CDR3 is CASLGGQGVYEQYF. DNA for the CDR3: TGTGCCAGCCTAGGAGGACAGGGAGTCTACGAGCAGTACTTC.

In its sample, this clonotype was seen many times. This chain connects TRBV7-8 to TRBJ1-5; weak D call: TRBD1 (5 bases). V was pared by 1 base and J by 3 bases, with 10 bases between. CDR1 and CDR2 from the germline V gene are SGHVS and FQNEAQ. The CDR3 spans 15 residues. The CDR3 coding sequence is TGTGCCAGCAGCTTAGGGGGGGGGTACAATCAGCCCCAGCATTTT. It translates to CASSLGGGYNQPQHF. Based on the CDR3 plus reference TRBV7-8 and TRBJ1-5, the full variable domain is GAGVSQSPRYKVAKRGQDVALRCDPISGHVSLFWYQQALGQGPEFLTYFQNEAQLDKSGLPSDRFFAERPEGSVSTLKIQRTQQEDSAVYLCASSLGGGYNQPQHFGDGTRLSIL.

CDR3 DNA sequence: TGTGCCAGCAGCTCTCAACTAGTCGGAGATACGCAGTATTTT. It translates to CASSSQLVGDTQYF. The chain uses TRBV7-6 and TRBJ2-3; weak D call: TRBD2 (5 bases). Germline values: CDR1 SGHVS, CDR2 FNYEAQ. The V end was cut by 4 bases, the J end by 5 bases, with 13 bases between. The CDR3 consists of 14 residues.

This rearrangement joins TRBV28 to TRBJ2-5; D remains ambiguous. The CDR3 has 12 residues. Trimming left V 6 bases short and J 12 bases short, with 17 bases between. Per germline, CDR1 MDHEN and CDR2 SYDVKM. CDR3 loop: CASSYTSADEYF. The CDR3 DNA sequence: TGTGCCAGCAGCTACACCTCCGCCGACGAGTACTTC.

This chain uses TRBV4-1 with TRBJ1-3, with no clear D. The CDR3 has 15 residues. Trimming removed 1 base at V and 2 bases at J, with 9 bases between. Germline lookup yields CDR1 MGHRA and CDR2 YSYEKL. The CDR3: CASSQVPGTGNTIYF. DNA for the CDR3: TGCGCCAGCAGCCAAGTTCCGGGAACTGGAAACACCATATATTTT.

V and J are TRBV28 and TRBJ1-1; possibly TRBD1 for D (6 bases). Germline V lookup: CDR1 MDHEN, CDR2 SYDVKM. The ends were cut back, 1 base at V and 8 bases at J, with 8 bases in the middle. The CDR3 runs to 12 residues. DNA for the CDR3: TGTGCCAGCAGTTTATTAGGACAGGAAGCTTTCTTT. Translation: CASSLLGQEAFF. Drawing the rest from reference TRBV28 and TRBJ1-1, the complete variable domain is DVKVTQSSRYLVKRTGEKVFLECVQDMDHENMFWYRQDPGLGLRLIYFSYDVKMKEKGDIPEGYSVSREKKERFSLILESASTNQTSMYLCASSLLGQEAFFGQGTRLTVV.

This clonotype appeared many times. The chain employs TRBV6-1 and TRBJ2-7, with TRBD2 matching 10 bases. Germline CDR1 is MNHNS and CDR2 is SASEGT. There are 15 residues in the CDR3. V lost 5 bases to trimming and J lost 3 bases; unmatched junction nucleotides: 7. CDR3: CASSQLAGGRYEQYF. The CDR3 DNA is TGTGCCAGCAGTCAGTTAGCGGGGGGCCGCTACGAGCAGTACTTC.

V is TRBV27 and J is TRBJ1-1, with D maybe TRBD1 (6 bases). Deletions cut 5 bases from V and 8 bases from J, with 18 bases between. The CDR3 runs 14 residues. Germline CDR1 reads MNHEY; CDR2 reads SMNVEV (reference sequence). CDR3 amino acids: CASSPRWGQAEAFF. Written as DNA, the CDR3 is TGTGCCAGCAGTCCCCGGTGGGGGCAGGCCGAAGCTTTCTTT.

The chain carries TRBV28 and TRBJ1-2, with TRBD1 matching over 9 bases. Germline V gives CDR1 MDHEN, CDR2 SYDVKM. V lost 5 bases, J lost 5 bases, and 6 bases stayed unmatched. The CDR3 extends over 14 amino acids. The CDR3 region is CASSRGQGRYGYTF. CDR3 in DNA: TGTGCCAGCAGTCGGGGACAGGGAAGGTATGGCTACACCTTC.

J is TRBJ1-1 and V is TRBV12-3 or TRBV12-4, with 8 bases aligning to TRBD1. CDR3 length equals 14 residues. The junction had 3 bases not matched to a gene; V was cut back by 6 bases and J by 0 bases. The CDR3 region has the DNA TGTGCCAGCAGCGGACAGGGTTTGAACACTGAAGCTTTCTTT. This codes for CASSGQGLNTEAFF.

This clonotype was detected only a few times. The chain has TRBV5-4 and TRBJ2-7, with a possible D match to TRBD2 (6 bases). This CDR3 is 13 amino acids long. Germline CDR1 reads SGHNT; CDR2 reads YYREEE (reference sequence). The V end lost 4 bases, the J end lost 0 bases, and 8 bases lay between the germline ends. CDR3: CASSGGISYEQYF. In DNA form, the CDR3 reads TGTGCCAGCAGCGGGGGGATCTCCTACGAGCAGTACTTC.

Only one count was recorded for this clonotype. An end of the junction does not agree with germline; a read error may underlie this. The chain links TRBV11-1 to TRBJ2-1; 12 nucleotides agree with TRBD1. The germline V gene encodes CDR1 SGHAT and CDR2 FQDESV (reference sequence). There are 17 residues in the CDR3. As DNA, the CDR3 is TGTGCCAGCAGCCCATCCCGGGACAGGGGGCTCTACAATGAGCGGTTCTTC. Translation gives CASSPSRDRGLYNERFF.

The rearrangement links TRBV14 to TRBJ2-7, with TRBD1 as a possible D gene (6 bases). Trimming took 2 bases from V and 4 from J, leaving 12 bases between them. The CDR3 is made up of 14 amino acids. Per germline, CDR1 SGHDN and CDR2 FVKESK. The CDR3 region is CASSQTNRVYEQYF. The CDR3 bases are TGTGCCAGCAGCCAAACAAACAGGGTTTACGAGCAGTACTTC.

This clonotype occurred a few times. The chain carries TRBV19 and TRBJ2-1, with 10 bases identical to TRBD2. This CDR3 is 19 amino acids long. In germline, CDR1 is LNHDA, CDR2 SQIVND (reference sequence). V lost 1 base, J lost 5 bases, and 14 bases stayed unmatched. CDR3 sequence reads: CASSIVSPPLAGADNEQFF. The CDR3 nucleotides read TGTGCCAGTAGTATAGTCTCCCCCCCTCTAGCGGGGGCGGACAATGAGCAGTTCTTC.